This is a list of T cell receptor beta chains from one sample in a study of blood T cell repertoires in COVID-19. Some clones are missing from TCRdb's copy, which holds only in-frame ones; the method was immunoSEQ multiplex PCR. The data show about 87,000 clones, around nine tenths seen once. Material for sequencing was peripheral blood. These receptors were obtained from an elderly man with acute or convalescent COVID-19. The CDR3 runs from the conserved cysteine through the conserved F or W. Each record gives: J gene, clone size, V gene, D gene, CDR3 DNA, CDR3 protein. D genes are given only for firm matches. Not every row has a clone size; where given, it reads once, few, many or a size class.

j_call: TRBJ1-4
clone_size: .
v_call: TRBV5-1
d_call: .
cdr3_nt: TGCGCCAGCAGCTTTAGGGGCGGAGATGAAAAACTGTTTTTT
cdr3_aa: CASSFRGGDEKLFF

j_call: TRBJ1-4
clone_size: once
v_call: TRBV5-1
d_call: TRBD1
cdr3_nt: TGCGCCAGCAGCGTGGGACAGGGTAATGAAAAACTGTTTTTT
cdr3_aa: CASSVGQGNEKLFF

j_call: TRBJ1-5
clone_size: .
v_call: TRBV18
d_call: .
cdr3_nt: TGTGCCAGCTCGTGGGGCGGGGACCAGCCCCAGCATTTT
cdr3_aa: CASSWGGDQPQHF

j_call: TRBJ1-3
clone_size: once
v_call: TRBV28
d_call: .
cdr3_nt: TGTGCCAGCAGTACGGGGGGAAACACCATATATTTT
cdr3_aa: CASSTGGNTIYF

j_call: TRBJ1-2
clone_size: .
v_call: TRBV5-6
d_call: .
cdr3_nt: TGTGCCAGCAGCTTGGGACAGGAGAGGGGCTACACCTTC
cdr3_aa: CASSLGQERGYTF

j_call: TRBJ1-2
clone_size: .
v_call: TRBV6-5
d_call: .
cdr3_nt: TGTGCCAGCAGCGCAAACACCTATGGCTACACCTTC
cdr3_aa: CASSANTYGYTF

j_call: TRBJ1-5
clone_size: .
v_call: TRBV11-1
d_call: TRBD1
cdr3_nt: TGTGCCAGCAGCTGGGGACAGAATCAGCCCCAGCATTTT
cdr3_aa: CASSWGQNQPQHF

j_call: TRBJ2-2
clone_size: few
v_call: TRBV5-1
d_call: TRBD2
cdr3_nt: TGCGCCAGCAGCTTGAGGGGACTAGCGGGGGGAAACACCGGGGAGCTGTTTTTT
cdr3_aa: CASSLRGLAGGNTGELFF

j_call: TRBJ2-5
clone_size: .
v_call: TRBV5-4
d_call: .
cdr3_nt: TGTGCCAGCAGCTTGGGGCCGGGAGCTATAGAGACCCAGTACTTC
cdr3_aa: CASSLGPGAIETQYF

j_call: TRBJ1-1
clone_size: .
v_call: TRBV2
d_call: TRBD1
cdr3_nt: TGTGCCAGCAGTCCCGGGACAGGGGGCGGCACTGAAGCTTTCTTT
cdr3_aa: CASSPGTGGGTEAFF

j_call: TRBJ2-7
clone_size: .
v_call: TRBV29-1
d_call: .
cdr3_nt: TGCAGCGTTGAGACAATCTACGAGCAGTACTTC
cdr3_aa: CSVETIYEQYF

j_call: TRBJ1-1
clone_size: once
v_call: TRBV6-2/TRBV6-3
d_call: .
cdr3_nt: TGTGCCAGCAGCTTGCTAGGGGGATACACTGAAGCTTTCTTT
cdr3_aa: CASSLLGGYTEAFF

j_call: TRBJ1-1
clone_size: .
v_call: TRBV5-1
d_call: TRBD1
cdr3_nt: TGCGCCAGCAGCTCGTACAGGGGGCACACTGAAGCTTTCTTT
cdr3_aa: CASSSYRGHTEAFF

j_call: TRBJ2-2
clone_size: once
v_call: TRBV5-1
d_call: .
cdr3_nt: TGCGCCAGCAGCTTGACAGAAATGACCGGGGAGCTGTTTTTT
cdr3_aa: CASSLTEMTGELFF

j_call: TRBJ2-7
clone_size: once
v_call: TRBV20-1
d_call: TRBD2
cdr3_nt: TGCAGTGCTTCTGGGGGAGGGGAGCAGTACTTC
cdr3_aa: CSASGGGEQYF

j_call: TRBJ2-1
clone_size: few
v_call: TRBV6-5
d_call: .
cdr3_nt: TGTGCCAGCACCACAGGTTACAATGAGCAGTTCTTC
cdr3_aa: CASTTGYNEQFF

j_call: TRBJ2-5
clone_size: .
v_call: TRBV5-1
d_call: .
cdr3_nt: TGCGCCAGCAGCTTGGCCAGCAGGGCGCCCCAAGGGACCCAGTACTTC
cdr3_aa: CASSLASRAPQGTQYF

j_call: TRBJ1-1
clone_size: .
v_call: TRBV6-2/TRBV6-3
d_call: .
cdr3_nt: TGTGCCAGCAGCCCTTCCTGGAGTGCTGAAGCTTTCTTT
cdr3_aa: CASSPSWSAEAFF

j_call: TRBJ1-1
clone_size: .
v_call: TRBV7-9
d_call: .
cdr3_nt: TGTGCCAGCAGCCAACAGGCGACGAACACTGAAGCTTTCTTT
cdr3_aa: CASSQQATNTEAFF

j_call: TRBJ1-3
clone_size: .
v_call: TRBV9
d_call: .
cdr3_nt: TGTGCCAGCAGCCCATGGACAGCCGGAATCTCTGGAAACACCATATATTTT
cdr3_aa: CASSPWTAGISGNTIYF

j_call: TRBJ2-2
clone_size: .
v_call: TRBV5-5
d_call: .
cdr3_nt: TGTGCCAGCAGCTTGGATTGGGCGACGAACACCGGGGAGCTGTTTTTT
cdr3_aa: CASSLDWATNTGELFF

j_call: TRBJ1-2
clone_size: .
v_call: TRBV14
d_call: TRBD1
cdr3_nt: TGTGCCAGCAGCCTACAGGGGGCAAAGACCTATGGCTACACCTTC
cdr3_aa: CASSLQGAKTYGYTF